The 31 T cell receptor beta chains listed next were all sequenced from one sample in a study of sequential checkpoint blockade in melanoma. This sample's treatment: randomized to nivolumab then ipilimumab (arm A) or the reverse (arm B). Generated by immunoSEQ multiplex PCR, the TCRdb table keeps only in-frame clones and is missing some. Of approximately 8,200 clones listed, around three fifths are singletons. The material sequenced was CD8+ T cells sorted from blood (inferred from file names), taken from a patient given nivolumab and ipilimumab in sequence. These receptors all stem from a human donor with melanoma.

The V and J genes are TRBV30 and TRBJ2-7, with TRBD1 matching 7 bases. The length of the CDR3 is 17 residues. The junction had 13 bases not matched to a gene; V was cut back by 0 bases and J by 2 bases. Germline CDR1 and CDR2: GTSNPN and SVGIG (reference sequence). CDR3 in amino acids: CAWSVLVGDSVTYEQYF. The CDR3 region has the DNA TGTGCCTGGAGTGTACTAGTGGGGGACAGCGTTACCTACGAGCAGTACTTC.

CDR3 loop: CASSFPTGATYEQYF. CDR3 in DNA: TGTGCCAGCAGCTTCCCGACAGGGGCCACCTACGAGCAGTACTTC. This chain uses TRBV7-9 with TRBJ2-7; TRBD1 matches at 8 bases. Losses at the gene ends were 3 bases for V and 2 bases for J; bases not matched to a gene: 6. The germline gives CDR1 SEHNR, CDR2 FQNEAQ (reference sequence). The CDR3 sequence is 15 residues long.

By proportion, this clone is large. This chain links TRBV7-9 with TRBJ2-7; 10 bases align to TRBD1. The CDR3 contains 16 residues. Germline CDR1 and CDR2: SEHNR and FQNEAQ (reference sequence). Unmatched junction bases numbered 8, after V lost 1 base and J lost 5 bases. The CDR3 reads CASSLGWGDRGHEQYF. The DNA for the CDR3 is TGTGCCAGCAGCTTAGGCTGGGGGGACAGGGGACACGAGCAGTACTTC.

This clone was seen a handful of times. Other DNA variants within this sample encode the same CDR3. The chain has TRBV28 and TRBJ1-1; 11 nucleotides agree with TRBD1. Looked up from germline, CDR1 is MDHEN and CDR2 is SYDVKM. Trimming at V came to 7 bases and at J to 5 bases, leaving 6 bases not matched to a gene. The CDR3 is made up of 14 amino acids. The CDR3 protein is CASTGDRGSTEAFF. CDR3 DNA sequence: TGTGCCAGCACCGGGGACAGGGGGAGTACTGAAGCTTTCTTT.

V and J are TRBV29-1 and TRBJ1-2; 7 bases line up with TRBD1. The CDR3 loop spans 13 amino acids. The trim removed 6 bases at V and 6 bases at J, leaving 10 bases unmatched. Per the germline V gene, CDR1 is SQVTM and CDR2 is ANQGSEA. CDR3 in DNA: TGCAGCGTCGCCTCCGGGACAGTAAATGGCTACACCTTC. It translates to CSVASGTVNGYTF.

V gene TRBV7-9 combines with J gene TRBJ1-1; no firm D call. The CDR3 loop spans 14 amino acids. Germline values: CDR1 SEHNR, CDR2 FQNEAQ (reference sequence). Between the trimmed V and J ends, which lost 3 bases and 7 bases, there was a span of 15 bases. CDR3 sequence: CASSFRGNRDEAFF. In DNA, the CDR3 is TGTGCCAGCAGCTTCAGAGGGAACCGAGATGAAGCTTTCTTT.

The J gene is TRBJ2-7, the V gene TRBV7-6; D uncertain. This CDR3 has 13 residues. Germline V gene sequence: CDR1 SGHVS, CDR2 FNYEAQ. Deletions cut 3 bases from V and 2 bases from J, with 8 bases between. The CDR3 loop reads CASSLAGTYEQYF. The CDR3 DNA reads as TGTGCCAGCAGCTTGGCAGGTACCTACGAGCAGTACTTC. Drawing the rest from reference TRBV7-6 and TRBJ2-7, the complete variable domain is GAGVSQSPRYKVTKRGQDVALRCDPISGHVSLYWYRQALGQGPEFLTYFNYEAQQDKSGLPNDRFSAERPEGSISTLTIQRTEQRDSAMYRCASSLAGTYEQYFGPGTRLTVT.

In DNA, the CDR3 is TGCGCCAGCAGCTCGGATGGACTTTCGGGACTTTCCTACACCTTC. Its translation is CASSSDGLSGLSYTF. The chain links TRBV5-1 to TRBJ1-2, with D possibly matching TRBD1 (5 bases). The CDR3 spans 15 residues. V was cut by 3 bases and J by 10 bases, with 22 bases left in between. Germline V lookup: CDR1 SGHRS, CDR2 YFSETQ.

This clone has only one observation. The V call is TRBV30, the J call TRBJ2-7; possible D gene TRBD1, 6 bases. V was cut by 3 bases and J by 3 bases, with 6 bases left in between. CDR1 is GTSNPN and CDR2 is SVGIG in the germline V gene (reference sequence). This CDR3 is built from 11 residues. CDR3 sequence reads: CAWRGGYEQYF. In nucleotides, the CDR3 is TGTGCCTGGAGAGGGGGCTACGAGCAGTACTTC.

The V gene is TRBV29-1, the J gene TRBJ2-7, with D perhaps matching TRBD2 (5 bases). The CDR3 extends over 13 amino acids. Germline V gene data show CDR1 as SQVTM and CDR2 as ANQGSEA. V lost 2 bases and J 3 bases, leaving 11 bases between the germline ends. The CDR3 reads CSVETGGGYEQYF. The CDR3 DNA reads as TGCAGCGTTGAAACTGGTGGAGGCTACGAGCAGTACTTC.

The chain has TRBV19 and TRBJ1-4; TRBD1 matches at 9 bases. With 7 bases clipped from V and 8 bases from J, the junction kept 8 bases outside the gene matches. CDR3 length: 14 residues. Per germline, CDR1 LNHDA and CDR2 SQIVND (reference sequence). CDR3 in DNA: TGTGCCAGTACACTGGGACAGGGAGGCGAAAAACTGTTTTTT. Amino acid sequence: CASTLGQGGEKLFF.

V is TRBV19 and J is TRBJ2-7; 8 bases are a match to TRBD1. The CDR3 has 16 residues. Germline-derived CDR1 and CDR2 are LNHDA and SQIVND (reference sequence). Trimming cost V 6 bases and J 2 bases; bases outside gene matches: 12. This CDR3 reads CASRPEPGGAPYEQYF. CDR3 DNA sequence: TGTGCCAGTAGACCAGAACCAGGGGGCGCCCCCTACGAGCAGTACTTC.

The V and J genes are TRBV4-3 and TRBJ2-7; D might be TRBD2 (6 bases). V lost 4 bases and J lost 6, with 13 bases in between. Germline-derived CDR1 and CDR2 are LGHNA and YSLEER. CDR3 length: 13 residues. The CDR3 reads CASSRGAGTEQYF. As DNA, the CDR3 is TGCGCCAGCAGCCGAGGTGCGGGGACCGAGCAGTACTTC.

This clone was recorded once. The chain joins TRBV5-8 to TRBJ1-1; TRBD1 might be the D (5 bases). The V end lost 2 bases, the J end lost 4 bases, and 9 bases lay between the germline ends. CDR1 is SGHTS and CDR2 is YDEGEE in the germline V gene. The length of the CDR3 is 13 residues. CDR3 nucleotides: TGTGCCAGCAGCTTCGGGGGACGCACTGAAGCTTTCTTT. Amino acids: CASSFGGRTEAFF.

CDR3 DNA sequence: TGTGCCAGCGATACAGGGGTCAATTCACCCCTCCACTTT. This gives the protein CASDTGVNSPLHF. This chain uses TRBV25-1 with TRBJ1-6; 7 bases match TRBD1. The CDR3 loop spans 13 amino acids. Germline V gene sequence: CDR1 MGHDK, CDR2 SYGVNS. The junction had 5 bases not matched to a gene; V was cut back by 8 bases and J by 7 bases.

This chain uses TRBV5-1 with TRBJ2-7; weak D call: TRBD1 (6 bases). This CDR3 spans 14 amino acids. The ends were cut back, 1 base at V and 3 bases at J, with 11 bases in the middle. In germline, CDR1 is SGHRS, CDR2 YFSETQ. This CDR3 reads CASSLNRAGYEQYF. As DNA, the CDR3 is TGCGCCAGCAGCTTGAACAGGGCGGGCTACGAGCAGTACTTC.

The V and J genes are TRBV6-5 and TRBJ2-7; TRBD1 matches 8 bases. The CDR3 is 15 residues long. V lost 6 bases to trimming and J lost 3 bases; unmatched junction nucleotides: 10. Germline V lookup: CDR1 MNHEY, CDR2 SVGAGI. The CDR3 reads CASSGWTGKHYEQYF. As DNA, the CDR3 is TGTGCCAGCAGCGGCTGGACAGGGAAACACTACGAGCAGTACTTC.

As concerns this clone: One junction end disagrees with the germline gene, perhaps due to a read error. The chain links TRBV27 to TRBJ2-7; D is perhaps TRBD1 (5 bases). CDR1 MNHEY and CDR2 SMNVEV come from the germline V gene (reference sequence). The CDR3 totals 13 residues. CDR3 nucleotides: TGTGCCAGCAGTCTATCGCAGGGTTACGAGCAGTACTTC. Residues: CASSLSQGYEQYF.

This clone appeared a single time. This chain uses TRBV25-1 with TRBJ2-7, with D unresolved. The germline V gene has CDR1 MGHDK and CDR2 SYGVNS. The CDR3 length is 12 residues. Trimming pared 6 bases from V and 2 bases from J, leaving 8 bases between. CDR3 loop: CASRTGTYEQYF. The CDR3 DNA follows: TGTGCCAGCAGGACGGGTACCTACGAGCAGTACTTC.

The V and J genes are TRBV19 and TRBJ1-5; no definite D call. The CDR3 contains 15 residues. Per germline, CDR1 LNHDA and CDR2 SQIVND (reference sequence). V gave up 1 base and J gave up 3 bases, with 10 bases separating them. CDR3 sequence: CASSIAAGYNQPQHF. The CDR3 DNA sequence: TGTGCCAGTAGTATAGCGGCAGGCTACAATCAGCCCCAGCATTTT.

The chain links TRBV5-6 to TRBJ2-7, with unresolved D. This CDR3 is 13 amino acids long. CDR1 is SGHDT, CDR2 YYEEEE, per germline. V was shortened by 3 bases and J by 1 base, with 8 bases between the two germline ends. CDR3: CASSSALSYEQYF. The DNA for the CDR3 is TGTGCCAGCAGCTCCGCACTATCCTACGAGCAGTACTTC. Complete variable domain (other parts from reference TRBV5-6 and TRBJ2-7): DAGVTQSPTHLIKTRGQQVTLRCSPKSGHDTVSWYQQALGQGPQFIFQYYEEEERQRGNFPDRFSGHQFPNYSSELNVNALLLGDSALYLCASSSALSYEQYFGPGTRLTVT.

This clone was seen a handful of times. The gene calls are TRBV13 and TRBJ1-1; D gene uncertain. V dropped 1 base and J dropped 2 bases, with 8 bases sitting between them. Germline CDR1 and CDR2: PRHDT and FYEKMQ (reference sequence). CDR3 length: 14 amino acids. CDR3 DNA: TGTGCCAGCAGCTTAGCGTCCCTTAACACTGAAGCTTTCTTT. This encodes CASSLASLNTEAFF.

Within the sample, this clone is medium-sized. The V call is TRBV7-9, the J call TRBJ1-2, with a weak D call TRBD1 (5 bases). V lost 5 bases, J lost 8 bases, and 12 bases lay in between. The CDR3 spans 12 residues. Per germline, CDR1 SEHNR and CDR2 FQNEAQ (reference sequence). This CDR3 reads CASSPGQSGYTF. CDR3 sequence (DNA): TGTGCCAGCAGCCCAGGACAAAGCGGCTACACCTTC.

This clone was recorded once. The CDR3 loop is CASSENGSPPLGYTF. The DNA of the CDR3 is TGTGCCAGCAGTGAGAACGGTTCTCCCCCCCTGGGCTACACCTTC. The V gene is TRBV2, the J gene TRBJ1-2; D is undetermined. The germline gives CDR1 SNHLY, CDR2 FYNNEI. V lost 3 bases to trimming and J lost 8 bases, with 19 bases between them. The CDR3 loop spans 15 amino acids.

The gene calls are TRBV4-1 and TRBJ1-2; D unclear. The CDR3 has 14 amino acids. CDR1 is MGHRA and CDR2 is YSYEKL in the germline V gene. The germline V and J ends were trimmed by 1 base and 4 bases, with 10 bases remaining between them. CDR3 sequence: CASSQGGVGYGYTF. The CDR3 nucleotides read TGCGCCAGCAGCCAAGGGGGAGTTGGCTATGGCTACACCTTC.

The rearrangement links TRBV21-1 to TRBJ1-2; no check of the table's D call, TRBD1, against the DNA was made. TRBV21-1 is given as a pseudogene. The CDR3 loop spans 15 amino acids. The DNA for the CDR3 is TGTGCCAGCAGCACACGACAGGGGACGGACTATGGCTACACCTTC. Protein sequence: CASSTRQGTDYGYTF.

The V and J genes are TRBV7-6 and TRBJ1-3; D is unclear. Trimming stripped 2 bases from V and 0 bases from J, with 11 bases between. The CDR3 has 16 amino acids. In germline, CDR1 is SGHVS, CDR2 FNYEAQ. The chain's CDR3 is CASSLRSGTSGNTIYF. The CDR3 coding sequence is TGTGCCAGCAGCTTACGGTCAGGTACCTCTGGAAACACCATATATTTT.

Comment on this clone: This sample includes further DNA sequences coding for the same CDR3. The chain joins TRBV27 to TRBJ2-7, with TRBD1 matching 10 bases. The trim removed 4 bases at V and 4 bases at J, leaving 4 bases unmatched. Germline V gives CDR1 MNHEY, CDR2 SMNVEV (reference sequence). The CDR3 totals 14 residues. The CDR3: CASSWGTGAYEQYF. In DNA form, the CDR3 reads TGTGCCAGCAGTTGGGGGACAGGGGCTTACGAGCAGTACTTC.

The sample holds a few counts of this clone. As DNA, the CDR3 is TGTGCCAGCAGTGACCGAGCTCTCGGCGAGCAGTACTTC. This translates into CASSDRALGEQYF. The chain recombines TRBV6-4 with TRBJ2-7; no clear D. CDR1 is MRHNA, CDR2 SNTAGT, per germline. This CDR3 is 13 amino acids long. Trimming took off 2 bases at V and 6 bases at J, with 11 bases between the two ends.

CDR3: CASSESPQGNEKLFF. DNA for the CDR3: TGTGCCAGCAGTGAGAGTCCCCAGGGTAATGAAAAACTGTTTTTT. The V and J genes are TRBV6-1 and TRBJ1-4; perhaps TRBD1 as D (5 bases). The CDR3 consists of 15 residues. CDR1 MNHNS and CDR2 SASEGT come from the germline V gene. Trimming cost V 3 bases and J 4 bases, with 12 bases left between them.

By sample share, this clone is medium-sized. The chain links TRBV19 to TRBJ1-1, with a tentative D call TRBD1 (5 bases). The length of the CDR3 is 11 residues. V lost 6 bases, J lost 7 bases, and 9 bases lay in between. CDR1 LNHDA and CDR2 SQIVND come from the germline V gene (reference sequence). CDR3 loop: CASSWGGEAFF. In DNA form, the CDR3 reads TGTGCCAGTAGCTGGGGGGGTGAAGCTTTCTTT.